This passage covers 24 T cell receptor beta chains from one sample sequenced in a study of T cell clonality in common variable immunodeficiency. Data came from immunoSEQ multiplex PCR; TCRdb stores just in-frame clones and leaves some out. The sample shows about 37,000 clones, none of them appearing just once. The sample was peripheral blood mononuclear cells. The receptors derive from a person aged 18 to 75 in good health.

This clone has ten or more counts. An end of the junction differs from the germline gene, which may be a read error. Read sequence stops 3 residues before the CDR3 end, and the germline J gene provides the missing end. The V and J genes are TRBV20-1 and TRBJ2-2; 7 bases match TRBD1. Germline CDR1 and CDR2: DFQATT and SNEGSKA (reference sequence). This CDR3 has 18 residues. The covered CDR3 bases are TGCAGTGCTAGAGGCTACGCCGACAGGGTAGGGAACACCTGGGAG. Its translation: CSARGYADRVGNTWE. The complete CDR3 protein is CSARGYADRVGNTWELFF.

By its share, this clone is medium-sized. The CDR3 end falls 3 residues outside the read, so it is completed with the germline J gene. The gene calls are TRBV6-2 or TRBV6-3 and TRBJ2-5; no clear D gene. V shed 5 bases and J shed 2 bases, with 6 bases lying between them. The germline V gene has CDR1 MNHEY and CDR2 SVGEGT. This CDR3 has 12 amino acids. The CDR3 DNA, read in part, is TGTGCCAGCAGTCCCAGTCAAGAGACC. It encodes CASSPSQET. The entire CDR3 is CASSPSQETQYF.

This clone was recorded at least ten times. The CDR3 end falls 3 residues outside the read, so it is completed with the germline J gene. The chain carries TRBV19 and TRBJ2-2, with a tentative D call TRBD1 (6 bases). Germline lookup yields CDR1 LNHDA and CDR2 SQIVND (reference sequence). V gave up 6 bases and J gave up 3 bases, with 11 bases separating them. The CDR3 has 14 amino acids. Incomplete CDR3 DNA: TGTGCCAGTAGAGTACAGGGAGACACCGGGGAG. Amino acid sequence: CASRVQGDTGE. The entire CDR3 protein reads CASRVQGDTGELFF.

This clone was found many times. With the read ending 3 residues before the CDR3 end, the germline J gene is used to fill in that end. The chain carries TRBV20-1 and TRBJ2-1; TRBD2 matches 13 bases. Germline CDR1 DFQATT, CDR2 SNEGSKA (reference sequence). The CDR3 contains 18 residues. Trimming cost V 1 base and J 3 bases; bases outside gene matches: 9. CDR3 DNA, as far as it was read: TGCAGTGCTAGAGGTCCGGCGGGACTAGCGGGACACTACAATGAG. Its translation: CSARGPAGLAGHYNE. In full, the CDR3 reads CSARGPAGLAGHYNEQFF.

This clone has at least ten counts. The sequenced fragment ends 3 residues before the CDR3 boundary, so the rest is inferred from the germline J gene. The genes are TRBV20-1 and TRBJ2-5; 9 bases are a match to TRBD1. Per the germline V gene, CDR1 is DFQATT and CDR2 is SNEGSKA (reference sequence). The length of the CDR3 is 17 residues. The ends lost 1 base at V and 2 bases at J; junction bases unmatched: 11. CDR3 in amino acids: CSARGRNRDRAQETQYF. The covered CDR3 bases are TGCAGTGCTAGAGGACGAAACCGGGACAGGGCTCAAGAGACC.

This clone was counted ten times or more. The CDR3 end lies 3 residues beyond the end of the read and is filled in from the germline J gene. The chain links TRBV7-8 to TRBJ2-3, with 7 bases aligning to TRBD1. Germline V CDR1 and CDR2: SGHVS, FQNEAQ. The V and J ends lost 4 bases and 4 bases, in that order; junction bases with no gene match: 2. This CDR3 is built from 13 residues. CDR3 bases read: TGTGCCAGCAGCTCAGGGGGATCAGATACG. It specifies CASSSGGSDT. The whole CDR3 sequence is CASSSGGSDTQYF.

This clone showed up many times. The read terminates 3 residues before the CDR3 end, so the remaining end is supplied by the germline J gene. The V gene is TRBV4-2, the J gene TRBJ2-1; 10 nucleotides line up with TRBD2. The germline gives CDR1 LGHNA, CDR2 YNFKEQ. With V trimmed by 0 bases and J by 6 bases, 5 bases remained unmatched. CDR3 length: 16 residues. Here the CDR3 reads CASSQDWASGSNEQFF. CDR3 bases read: TGTGCCAGCAGCCAAGATTGGGCTAGCGGGAGCAATGAG.

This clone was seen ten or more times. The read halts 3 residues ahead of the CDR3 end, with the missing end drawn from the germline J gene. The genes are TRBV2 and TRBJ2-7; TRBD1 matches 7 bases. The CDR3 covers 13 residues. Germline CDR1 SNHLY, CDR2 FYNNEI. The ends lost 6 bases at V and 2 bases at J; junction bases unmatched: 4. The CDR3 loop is CASSYGTAYEQYF. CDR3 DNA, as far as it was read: TGTGCCAGCAGCTATGGGACAGCCTACGAG.

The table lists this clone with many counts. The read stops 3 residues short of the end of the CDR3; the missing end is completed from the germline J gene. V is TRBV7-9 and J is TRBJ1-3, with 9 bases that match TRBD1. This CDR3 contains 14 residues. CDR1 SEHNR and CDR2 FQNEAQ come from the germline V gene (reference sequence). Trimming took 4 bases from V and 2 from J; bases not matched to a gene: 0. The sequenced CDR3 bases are TGTGCCAGCAGCTGGGACAGGGCTGGAAACACC. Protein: CASSWDRAGNT. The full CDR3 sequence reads CASSWDRAGNTIYF.

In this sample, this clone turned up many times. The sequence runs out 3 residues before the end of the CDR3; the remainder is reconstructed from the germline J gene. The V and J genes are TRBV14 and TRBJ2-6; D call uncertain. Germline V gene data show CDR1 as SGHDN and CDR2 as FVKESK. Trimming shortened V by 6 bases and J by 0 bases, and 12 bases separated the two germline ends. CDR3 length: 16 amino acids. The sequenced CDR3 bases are TGTGCCAGCAGTCCCCTACTTTCCTCTGGGGCCAACGTC. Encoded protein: CASSPLLSSGANV. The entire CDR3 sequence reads CASSPLLSSGANVLTF.

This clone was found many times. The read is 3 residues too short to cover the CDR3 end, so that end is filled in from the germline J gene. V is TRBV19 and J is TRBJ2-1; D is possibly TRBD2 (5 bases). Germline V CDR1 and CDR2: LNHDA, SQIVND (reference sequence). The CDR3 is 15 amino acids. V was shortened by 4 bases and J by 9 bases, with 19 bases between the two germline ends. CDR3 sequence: CASSNWAGPEGEQFF. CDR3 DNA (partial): TGTGCCAGTAGTAATTGGGCGGGCCCCGAGGGTGAG.

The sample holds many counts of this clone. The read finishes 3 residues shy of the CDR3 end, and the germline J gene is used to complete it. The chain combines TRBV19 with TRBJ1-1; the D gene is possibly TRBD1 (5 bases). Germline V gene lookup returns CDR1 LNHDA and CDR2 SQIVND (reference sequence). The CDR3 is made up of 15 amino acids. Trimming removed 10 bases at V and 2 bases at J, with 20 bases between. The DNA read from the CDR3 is TGTGCCACTACGGCCACCGGGGGAGCAAACACTGAA. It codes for CATTATGGANTE. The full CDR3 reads CATTATGGANTEAFF.

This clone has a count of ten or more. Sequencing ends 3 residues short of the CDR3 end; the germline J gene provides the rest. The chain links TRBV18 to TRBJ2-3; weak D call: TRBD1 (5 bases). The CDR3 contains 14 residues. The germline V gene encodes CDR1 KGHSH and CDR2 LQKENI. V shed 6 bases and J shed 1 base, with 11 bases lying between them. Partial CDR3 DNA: TGTGCCAGCTCTGACAGCTTAGGCACAGATACG. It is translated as CASSDSLGTDT. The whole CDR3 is CASSDSLGTDTQYF. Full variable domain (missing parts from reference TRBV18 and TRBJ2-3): NAGVMQNPRHLVRRRGQEARLRCSPMKGHSHVYWYRQLPEEGLKFMVYLQKENIIDESGMPKERFSAEFPKEGPSILRIQQVVRGDSAAYFCASSDSLGTDTQYFGPGTRLTVL.

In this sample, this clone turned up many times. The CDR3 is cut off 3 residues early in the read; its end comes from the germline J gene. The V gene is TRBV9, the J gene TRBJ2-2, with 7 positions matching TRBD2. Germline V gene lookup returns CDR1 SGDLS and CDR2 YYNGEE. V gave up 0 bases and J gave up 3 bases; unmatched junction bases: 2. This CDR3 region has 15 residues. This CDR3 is CASSVGTSDTGELFF. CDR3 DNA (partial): TGTGCCAGCAGCGTAGGAACTAGCGACACCGGGGAG.

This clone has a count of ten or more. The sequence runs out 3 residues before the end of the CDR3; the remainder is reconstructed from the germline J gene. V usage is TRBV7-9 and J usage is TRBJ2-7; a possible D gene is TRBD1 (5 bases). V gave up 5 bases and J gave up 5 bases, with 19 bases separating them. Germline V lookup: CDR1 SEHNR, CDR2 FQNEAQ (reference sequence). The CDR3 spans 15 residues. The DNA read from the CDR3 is TGTGCCAGCAGCCCCAAGGTCCGGCAGGGCAACGAG. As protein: CASSPKVRQGNE. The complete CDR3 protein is CASSPKVRQGNEQYF.

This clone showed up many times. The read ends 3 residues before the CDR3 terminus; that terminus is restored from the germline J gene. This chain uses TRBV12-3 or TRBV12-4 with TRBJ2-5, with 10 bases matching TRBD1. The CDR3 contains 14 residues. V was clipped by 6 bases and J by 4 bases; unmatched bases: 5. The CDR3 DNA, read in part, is TGTGCCAGCAGCCTTGGACAGGGGGGAGAGACC. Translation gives CASSLGQGGET. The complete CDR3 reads CASSLGQGGETQYF.

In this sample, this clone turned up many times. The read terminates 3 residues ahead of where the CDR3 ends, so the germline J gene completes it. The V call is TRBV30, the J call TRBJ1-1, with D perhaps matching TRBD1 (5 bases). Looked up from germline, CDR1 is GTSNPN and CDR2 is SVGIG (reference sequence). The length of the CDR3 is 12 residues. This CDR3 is CAWGPRGREAFF. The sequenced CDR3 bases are TGTGCCTGGGGACCCCGGGGGAGAGAA.

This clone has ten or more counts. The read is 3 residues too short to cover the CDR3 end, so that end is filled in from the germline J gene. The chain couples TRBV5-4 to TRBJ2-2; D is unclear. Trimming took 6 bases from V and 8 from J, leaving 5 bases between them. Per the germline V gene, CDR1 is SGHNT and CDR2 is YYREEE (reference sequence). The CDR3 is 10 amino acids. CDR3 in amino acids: CASMLGELFF. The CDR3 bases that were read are TGTGCCAGCATGTTAGGGGAG. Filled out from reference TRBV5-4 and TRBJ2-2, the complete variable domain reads ETGVTQSPTHLIKTRGQQVTLRCSSQSGHNTVSWYQQALGQGPQFIFQYYREEENGRGNFPPRFSGLQFPNYSSELNVNALELDDSALYLCASMLGELFFGEGSRLTVL.

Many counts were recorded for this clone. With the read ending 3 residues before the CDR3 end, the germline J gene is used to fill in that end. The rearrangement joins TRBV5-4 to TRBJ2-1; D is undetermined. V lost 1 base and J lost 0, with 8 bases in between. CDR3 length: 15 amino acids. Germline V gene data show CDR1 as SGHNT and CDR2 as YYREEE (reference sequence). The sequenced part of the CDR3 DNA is TGTGCCAGCAGCTTGAGACTCACCTCCTACAATGAG. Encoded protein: CASSLRLTSYNE. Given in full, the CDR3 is CASSLRLTSYNEQFF.

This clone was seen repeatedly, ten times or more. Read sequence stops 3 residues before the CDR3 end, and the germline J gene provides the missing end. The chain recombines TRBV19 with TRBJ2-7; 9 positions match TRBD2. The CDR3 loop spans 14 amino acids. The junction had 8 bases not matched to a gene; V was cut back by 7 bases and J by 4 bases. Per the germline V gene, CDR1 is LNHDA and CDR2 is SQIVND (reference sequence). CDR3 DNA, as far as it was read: TGTGCCAGTAAGCGGCGGGAGGGCGTGTACGAG. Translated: CASKRREGVYE. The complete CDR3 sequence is CASKRREGVYEQYF.

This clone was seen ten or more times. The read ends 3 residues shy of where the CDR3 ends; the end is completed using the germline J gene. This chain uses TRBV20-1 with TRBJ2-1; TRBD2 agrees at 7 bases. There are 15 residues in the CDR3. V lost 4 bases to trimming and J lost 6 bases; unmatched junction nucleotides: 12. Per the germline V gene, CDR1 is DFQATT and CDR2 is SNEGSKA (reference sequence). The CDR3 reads CSATDQRDRANEQFF. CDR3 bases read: TGCAGTGCTACCGACCAGCGGGATAGGGCCAATGAG.

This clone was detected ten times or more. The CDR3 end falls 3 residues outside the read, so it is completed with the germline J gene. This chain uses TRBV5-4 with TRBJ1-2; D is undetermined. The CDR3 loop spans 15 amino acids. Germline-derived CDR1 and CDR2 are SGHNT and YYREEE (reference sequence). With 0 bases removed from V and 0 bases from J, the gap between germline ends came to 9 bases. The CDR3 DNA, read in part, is TGTGCCAGCAGCTTGGACCCAGGTCCTAACTATGGC. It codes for CASSLDPGPNYG. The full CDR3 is CASSLDPGPNYGYTF.

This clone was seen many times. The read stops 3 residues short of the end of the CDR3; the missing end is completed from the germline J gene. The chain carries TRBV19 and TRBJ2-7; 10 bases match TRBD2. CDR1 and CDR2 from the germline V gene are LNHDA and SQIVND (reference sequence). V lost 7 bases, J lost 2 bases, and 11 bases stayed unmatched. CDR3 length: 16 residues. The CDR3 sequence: CASTDLGAGGPYEQYF. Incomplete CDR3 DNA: TGTGCCAGTACCGACCTTGGAGCGGGAGGGCCCTACGAG.

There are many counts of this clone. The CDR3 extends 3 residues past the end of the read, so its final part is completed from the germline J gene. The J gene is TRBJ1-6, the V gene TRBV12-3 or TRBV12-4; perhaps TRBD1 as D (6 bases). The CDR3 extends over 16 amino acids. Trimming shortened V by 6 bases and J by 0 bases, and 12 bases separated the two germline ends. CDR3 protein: CASRGQAYSYNSPLHF. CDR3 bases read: TGTGCCAGCAGGGGACAAGCCTACTCCTATAATTCACCC.